A single sample is the source of the 14 T cell receptor beta chains below, sequenced in a study of blood T cell repertoires in COVID-19. Repertoires were generated with immunoSEQ multiplex PCR, while TCRdb's copy carries only in-frame clones and drops some. Altogether some 150,000 clones are present, approximately 83% being singletons, with the ten largest covering around 3.5%. Specimen: peripheral blood. The receptors originated from a man between 65 and 85 years old with acute or convalescent COVID-19.

The J gene is TRBJ2-3, the V gene TRBV4-3, with TRBD2 as a possible D gene (6 bases). The CDR3 runs 15 residues. V lost 0 bases and J lost 0, with 7 bases in between. The germline V gene encodes CDR1 LGHNA and CDR2 YSLEER. CDR3 bases: TGCGCCAGCAGCCAAGAAGGGACTAGCACAGATACGCAGTATTTT. Amino acids: CASSQEGTSTDTQYF.

V and J are TRBV7-6 and TRBJ2-2, with D perhaps matching TRBD1 (6 bases). CDR1 and CDR2 from the germline V gene are SGHVS and FNYEAQ. Deletions cut 5 bases from V and 2 bases from J, with 12 bases between. The CDR3 runs to 15 residues. The CDR3 here is CASSVWTANTGELFF. The CDR3, as DNA: TGTGCCAGCAGCGTCTGGACAGCCAACACCGGGGAGCTGTTTTTT.

The chain uses TRBV5-4 and TRBJ2-2; 8 bases line up with TRBD2. CDR1 and CDR2 (germline): SGHNT, YYREEE (reference sequence). CDR3 length: 16 residues. The V and J ends lost 0 bases and 4 bases, in that order; junction bases with no gene match: 5. DNA for the CDR3: TGTGCCAGCAGCTTGGCCAGCGGGGGACTCACCGGGGAGCTGTTTTTT. This translates into CASSLASGGLTGELFF.

This chain joins TRBV3-1 (or the pseudogene TRBV3-2) and TRBJ2-5; TRBD2 agrees at 8 bases. The CDR3 runs 17 residues. Trimming removed 0 bases from V and 5 bases from J; junction bases left unmatched: 11. Germline V CDR1 and CDR2: LGHDT, YNNKEL (reference sequence). The CDR3 sequence is CASSQERSGRVGETQYF. DNA for the CDR3: TGTGCCAGCAGCCAAGAGAGAAGCGGGAGAGTGGGGGAGACCCAGTACTTC.

The V gene is TRBV9, the J gene TRBJ2-5; D perhaps matches TRBD2 (5 bases). Germline V gene lookup returns CDR1 SGDLS and CDR2 YYNGEE. The CDR3 is made up of 13 amino acids. Trimming took 5 bases from V and 9 from J, leaving 17 bases between them. For the CDR3, the DNA is TGTGCCAGCAGTGCGACTCGCGGCGGGCCCCAGTACTTC. The encoded protein is CASSATRGGPQYF.

V gene TRBV5-1 combines with J gene TRBJ2-2; TRBD2 matches at 7 bases. CDR1 and CDR2 from the germline V gene are SGHRS and YFSETQ. CDR3 length equals 15 residues. The V and J ends lost 1 base and 5 bases, in that order; junction bases with no gene match: 5. The CDR3 protein is CASSLPSGGTGELFF. CDR3 nucleotide sequence: TGCGCCAGCAGCTTGCCCTCGGGGGGTACCGGGGAGCTGTTTTTT.

This chain links TRBV19 with TRBJ1-1; maybe TRBD1 (6 bases). The CDR3 length is 13 residues. The ends were cut back, 11 bases at V and 5 bases at J, with 18 bases in the middle. Germline-derived CDR1 and CDR2 are LNHDA and SQIVND (reference sequence). CDR3 nucleotide sequence: TGTGCCTCACGGGGGGCGCGGAGGACTGAAGCTTTCTTT. Translating it yields CASRGARRTEAFF. The variable domain in full, completed from reference TRBV19 and TRBJ1-1, reads DGGITQSPKYLFRKEGQNVTLSCEQNLNHDAMYWYRQDPGQGLRLIYYSQIVNDFQKGDIAEGYSVSREKKESFPLTVTSAQKNPTAFYLCASRGARRTEAFFGQGTRLTVV.

V is TRBV4-3 and J is TRBJ2-7; TRBD1 might be the D (6 bases). V lost 3 bases to trimming and J lost 0 bases, with 15 bases between them. The CDR3 consists of 16 residues. Germline CDR1 reads LGHNA; CDR2 reads YSLEER. CDR3 amino acids: CASSQAVQGPSYEQYF. CDR3 sequence (DNA): TGCGCCAGCAGCCAGGCTGTACAGGGCCCCTCCTACGAGCAGTACTTC.

The chain recombines TRBV6-1 with TRBJ2-1, with unresolved D. The CDR3 loop spans 13 amino acids. Trimming left V 0 bases short and J 9 bases short, with 9 bases between. Germline V CDR1 and CDR2: MNHNS, SASEGT. CDR3 DNA sequence: TGTGCCAGCAGTGAAGCAAACGTCGGTGAGCAGTTCTTC. Protein sequence: CASSEANVGEQFF.

The chain recombines TRBV3-1 (or the pseudogene TRBV3-2) with TRBJ2-3; TRBD2 agrees at 9 bases. Trimming removed 1 base from V and 4 bases from J; junction bases left unmatched: 12. The CDR3 length is 18 residues. Germline CDR1 and CDR2: LGHDT and YNNKEL (reference sequence). CDR3 sequence (DNA): TGTGCCAGCAGCCAAGGAGGGAGTAGCGGGAGTAGCCCAGATACGCAGTATTTT. This gives the protein CASSQGGSSGSSPDTQYF.

The gene calls are TRBV11-3 and TRBJ2-2; 9 nucleotides align to TRBD1. Germline loops: CDR1 SGHNT, CDR2 YENEEA. There are 15 residues in the CDR3. The J segment lost 3 bases and the V segment lost 5 bases, leaving 4 bases of the junction unmatched. Written as DNA, the CDR3 is TGTGCCAGCAGCATACAGGGGGCTGACACCGGGGAGCTGTTTTTT. It codes for CASSIQGADTGELFF.

This clone was seen only a few times. The chain's CDR3 is CAISEQREGPEQFF. Written as DNA, the CDR3 is TGTGCCATCAGTGAACAGCGGGAGGGTCCTGAGCAGTTCTTC. V is TRBV10-3 and J is TRBJ2-1, with 10 bases that match TRBD2. This CDR3 is built from 14 residues. Germline V CDR1 and CDR2: ENHRY, SYGVKD. With V trimmed by 3 bases and J by 9 bases, 5 bases remained unmatched.

This chain connects TRBV18 to TRBJ2-7, with 9 positions matching TRBD1. V trimming: 3 bases; J trimming: 2 bases; junction bases outside the gene matches: 5. Germline CDR1 is KGHSH and CDR2 is LQKENI. CDR3 length: 15 residues. The chain's CDR3 is CASSPRTGEPYEQYF. The CDR3 DNA is TGTGCCAGCTCACCCCGGACAGGGGAGCCCTACGAGCAGTACTTC. Together with reference TRBV18 and TRBJ2-7, the CDR3 gives the full variable domain: NAGVMQNPRHLVRRRGQEARLRCSPMKGHSHVYWYRQLPEEGLKFMVYLQKENIIDESGMPKERFSAEFPKEGPSILRIQQVVRGDSAAYFCASSPRTGEPYEQYFGPGTRLTVT.

CDR3 sequence: CASSRDRGDSPLHF. The DNA of the CDR3 is TGTGCCAGCTCAAGGGACAGGGGGGATTCACCCCTCCACTTT. The gene calls are TRBV18 and TRBJ1-6; 11 bases match TRBD1. The CDR3 is 14 amino acids. The J segment lost 8 bases and the V segment lost 5 bases, leaving 2 bases of the junction unmatched. Germline V lookup: CDR1 KGHSH, CDR2 LQKENI.